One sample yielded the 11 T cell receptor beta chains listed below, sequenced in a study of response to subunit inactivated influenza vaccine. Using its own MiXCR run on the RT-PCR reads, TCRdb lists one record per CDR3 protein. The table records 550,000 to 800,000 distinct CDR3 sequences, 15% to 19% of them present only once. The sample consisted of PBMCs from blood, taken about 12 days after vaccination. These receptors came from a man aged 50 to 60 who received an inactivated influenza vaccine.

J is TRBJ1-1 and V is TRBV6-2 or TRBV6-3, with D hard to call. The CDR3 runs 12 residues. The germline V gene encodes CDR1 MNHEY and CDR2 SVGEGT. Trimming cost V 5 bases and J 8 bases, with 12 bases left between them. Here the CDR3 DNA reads TGTGCCAGCAGTCAAACCCCATCAGAAGCTTTCTTT. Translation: CASSQTPSEAFF.

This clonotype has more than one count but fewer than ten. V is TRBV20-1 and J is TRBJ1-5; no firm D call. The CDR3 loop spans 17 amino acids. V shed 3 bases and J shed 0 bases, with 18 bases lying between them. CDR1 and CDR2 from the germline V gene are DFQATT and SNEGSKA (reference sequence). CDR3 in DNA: TGCAGTGCTAGTTTCGGCCAGCCAAGATATAGCAATCAGCCCCAGCATTTT. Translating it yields CSASFGQPRYSNQPQHF.

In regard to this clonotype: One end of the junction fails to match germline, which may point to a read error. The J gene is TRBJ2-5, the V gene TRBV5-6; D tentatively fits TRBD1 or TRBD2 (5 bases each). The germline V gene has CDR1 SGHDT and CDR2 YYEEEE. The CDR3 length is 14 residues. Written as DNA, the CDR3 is TGTGCCAGCAGCTTCCCCGGGACGCCAGTTGATTCGGACTTC. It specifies CASSFPGTPVDSDF.

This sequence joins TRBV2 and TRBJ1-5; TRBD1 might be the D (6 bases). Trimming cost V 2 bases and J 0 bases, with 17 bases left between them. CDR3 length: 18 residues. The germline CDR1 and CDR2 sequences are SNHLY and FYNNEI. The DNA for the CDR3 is TGTGCCAGCAGTGAAAGGTGGGGGGCGACCTATAGCAATCAGCCCCAGCATTTT. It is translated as CASSERWGATYSNQPQHF.

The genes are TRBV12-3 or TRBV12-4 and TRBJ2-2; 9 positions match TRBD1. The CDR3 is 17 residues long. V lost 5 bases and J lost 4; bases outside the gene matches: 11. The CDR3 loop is CASSPSPGQGLTGELFF. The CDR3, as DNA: TGTGCCAGCAGTCCCTCACCGGGACAGGGACTCACCGGGGAGCTGTTTTTT.

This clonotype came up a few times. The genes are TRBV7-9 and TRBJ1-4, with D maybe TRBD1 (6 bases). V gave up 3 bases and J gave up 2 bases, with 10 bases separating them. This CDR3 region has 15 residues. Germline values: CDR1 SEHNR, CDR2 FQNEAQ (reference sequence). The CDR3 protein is CASSFAGATNEKLFF. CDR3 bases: TGTGCCAGCAGCTTCGCAGGGGCCACTAATGAAAAACTGTTTTTT.

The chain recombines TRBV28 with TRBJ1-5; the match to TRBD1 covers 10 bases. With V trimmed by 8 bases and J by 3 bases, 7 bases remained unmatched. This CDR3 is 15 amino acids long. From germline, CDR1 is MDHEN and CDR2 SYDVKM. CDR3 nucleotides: TGTGCCAGCCGGGACAGGGGTAACCCCAATCAGCCCCAGCATTTT. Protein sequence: CASRDRGNPNQPQHF.

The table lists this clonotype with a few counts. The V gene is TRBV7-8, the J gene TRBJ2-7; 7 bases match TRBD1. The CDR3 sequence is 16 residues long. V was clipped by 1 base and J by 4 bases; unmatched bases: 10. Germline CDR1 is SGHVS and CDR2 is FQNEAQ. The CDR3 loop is CASSLGLRDRPYEQYF. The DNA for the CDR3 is TGTGCCAGCAGCTTAGGTTTGAGGGACAGACCTTACGAGCAGTACTTC.

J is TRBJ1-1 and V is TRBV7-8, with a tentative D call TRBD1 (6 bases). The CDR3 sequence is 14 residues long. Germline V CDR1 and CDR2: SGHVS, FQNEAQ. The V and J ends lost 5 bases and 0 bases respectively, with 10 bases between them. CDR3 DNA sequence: TGTGCCAGCAGCAGACAGGTGGTGAACACTGAAGCTTTCTTT. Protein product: CASSRQVVNTEAFF.

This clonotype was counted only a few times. CDR3 region: CASSWGGTGVRTEAFF. The CDR3 coding sequence is TGTGCCAGCAGTTGGGGGGGGACAGGGGTACGGACTGAAGCTTTCTTT. The chain joins TRBV12-3 or TRBV12-4 to TRBJ1-1, with 10 positions matching TRBD1. The J segment lost 5 bases and the V segment lost 4 bases, leaving 10 bases of the junction unmatched. The CDR3 extends over 16 amino acids.

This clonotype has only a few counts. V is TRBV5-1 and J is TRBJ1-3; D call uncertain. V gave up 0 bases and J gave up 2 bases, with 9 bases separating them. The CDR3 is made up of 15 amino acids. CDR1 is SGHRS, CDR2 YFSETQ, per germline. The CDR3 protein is CASSLGLMPGNTIYF. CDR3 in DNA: TGCGCCAGCAGCTTGGGACTCATGCCTGGAAACACCATATATTTT.